The 24 T cell receptor beta chains given below trace back to one sample, sequenced in a study of regulatory T cells in long-lasting Graves disease. Library construction for TCR beta used iRepertoire HTBI primers and Arm-PCR of CDR3 regions. TCRdb analysed the multiplex PCR reads with MiXCR anew, one entry per CDR3 protein. This sample has roughly 410,000 distinct CDR3 sequences, with about 15% found just once. Time point in this sample: newly diagnosed GD, antithyroid drugs for less than 3 months. The TCR library was prepared using RNA isolated from PBMCs. The same data also contributed to another study, on T cells in Graves' hyperthyroidism and ophthalmopathy.

Sequenced here: peripheral blood mononuclear cells (PBMCs), sampled at new diagnosis, from a patient treated with antithyroid drugs. The receptor set was obtained from a woman in her thirties or forties with Graves disease.

This chain connects TRBV28 to TRBJ2-2; 7 bases agree with TRBD2. The CDR3 length is 17 residues. CDR1 and CDR2 (germline): MDHEN, SYDVKM. The V and J ends lost 3 bases and 4 bases, in that order; junction bases with no gene match: 11. Here the CDR3 reads CASSLGGGPRSTGELFF. The CDR3 DNA reads as TGTGCCAGCAGTTTGGGGGGAGGGCCCCGTAGCACCGGGGAGCTGTTTTTT.

Concerning this clonotype: The CDR3 does not end in the conserved phenylalanine or tryptophan, so this is likely a read error. The chain carries TRBV6-5 and TRBJ1-1, with D possibly TRBD1 on 5 matching bases. The germline V and J ends were trimmed by 6 bases and 1 base, with 12 bases remaining between them. The germline gives CDR1 MNHEY, CDR2 SVGAGI. The CDR3 length is 14 residues. CDR3 amino acids: CASSYGAGNTEAFL. DNA for the CDR3: TGTGCCAGCAGCTACGGGGCTGGGAACACTGAAGCTTTCCTT.

This clonotype was detected many times. The rearrangement uses TRBV3-1 and TRBJ2-7; possible D gene TRBD2, 6 bases. V was cut by 4 bases and J by 5 bases, with 15 bases left in between. The CDR3 sequence is 14 residues long. Germline CDR1 is LGHDT and CDR2 is YNNKEL (reference sequence). Written as DNA, the CDR3 is TGTGCCAGCAGCCCGTATGCGGGAACGGACGAGCAGTACTTC. Translated, it gives CASSPYAGTDEQYF.

This clonotype was seen ten or more times. The chain is built from TRBV10-3 and TRBJ2-7; TRBD1 might be the D (6 bases). Looked up from germline, CDR1 is ENHRY and CDR2 is SYGVKD. The germline V and J ends were trimmed by 6 bases and 5 bases, with 11 bases remaining between them. The CDR3 covers 12 residues. The CDR3 sequence is CAIRDHRDEQYF. Written as DNA, the CDR3 is TGTGCCATCAGGGACCACAGGGACGAGCAGTACTTC.

This clonotype was detected many times. The rearrangement joins TRBV20-1 to TRBJ2-5; D remains unclear. The V gene's germline CDR1 is DFQATT and CDR2 SNEGSKA (reference sequence). The CDR3 totals 13 residues. The V gene lost 4 bases and the J gene lost 1 base, with 10 bases spanning the gap. The CDR3 spells CSAMPVRQETQYF. CDR3 nucleotide sequence: TGCAGTGCTATGCCGGTTCGCCAAGAGACCCAGTACTTC.

This clonotype was seen ten or more times. The J gene is TRBJ2-7, the V gene TRBV20-1; 9 bases align to TRBD1. The CDR3 is 14 amino acids. Germline loops: CDR1 DFQATT, CDR2 SNEGSKA (reference sequence). J lost 6 bases, V lost 3 bases, and 9 bases had no gene match. The CDR3: CSASGQGNPLEQYF. As DNA, the CDR3 is TGCAGTGCTAGCGGACAGGGGAACCCCCTCGAGCAGTACTTC.

This clonotype occurred many times. The CDR3 sequence is CASSPRTGSRETQYF. CDR3 nucleotides: TGTGCCAGCAGCCCCCGGACTGGGTCCCGAGAGACCCAGTACTTC. This chain joins TRBV14 and TRBJ2-5, with a tentative D call TRBD2 (5 bases). V was trimmed by 4 bases and J by 4 bases, leaving 16 bases between them. The germline V gene encodes CDR1 SGHDN and CDR2 FVKESK. The CDR3 contains 15 residues.

On this clonotype itself: Given the absence of the conserved phenylalanine or tryptophan at the CDR3 end, a read error is likely. The rearrangement links TRBV4-1 to TRBJ2-2, with TRBD2 identical over 10 bases. The germline gives CDR1 MGHRA, CDR2 YSYEKL. The CDR3 runs 16 residues. This chain's CDR3 is CEAWLAGVAGTGELFL. CDR3 nucleotides: TGCGAGGCCTGGCTAGCGGGAGTTGCTGGCACCGGGGAGCTGTTTCTT.

There are a few counts of this clonotype. The rearrangement links TRBV7-3 to TRBJ2-3, with 11 bases aligning to TRBD2. Germline V CDR1 and CDR2: SGHTA, FQGTGA. The CDR3 covers 15 residues. The J segment lost 4 bases and the V segment lost 6 bases, leaving 6 bases of the junction unmatched. Written as DNA, the CDR3 is TGTGCCAGCAGAACTAGCGGGAGTCGAGCAGATACGCAGTATTTT. It yields the protein CASRTSGSRADTQYF.

Ten or more counts support this clonotype. The genes are TRBV28 and TRBJ2-7, with a possible D match to TRBD1 (6 bases). The germline V gene has CDR1 MDHEN and CDR2 SYDVKM. The CDR3 loop spans 14 amino acids. V was pared by 6 bases and J by 6 bases, with 18 bases between. The CDR3 is CASRRDILLIEQYF. CDR3 bases: TGTGCCAGCAGACGGGACATCCTACTAATCGAGCAGTACTTC.

This clonotype came up many times. The genes are TRBV29-1 and TRBJ2-1; D gene uncertain. From germline, CDR1 is SQVTM and CDR2 ANQGSEA. Trimming stripped 4 bases from V and 1 base from J, with 5 bases between. There are 12 residues in the CDR3. In DNA form, the CDR3 reads TGCAGCGTTGGTATATCCTACAATGAGCAGTTCTTC. Its translation: CSVGISYNEQFF.

DNA of the CDR3: TGCGCCAGCAGCCAGGGTCTAAGAGGGGGGAGGGACGAGCAGTACTTC. This gives the protein CASSQGLRGGRDEQYF. This chain uses TRBV4-1 with TRBJ2-7; a weak D match, TRBD2 (7 bases). Trimming stripped 3 bases from V and 5 bases from J, with 20 bases between. Germline V gene sequence: CDR1 MGHRA, CDR2 YSYEKL. The CDR3 sequence is 16 residues long.

This clonotype appeared a few times. The V call is TRBV11-2, the J call TRBJ2-7; 7 bases are a match to TRBD1. This CDR3 contains 13 residues. Germline V gives CDR1 SGHAT, CDR2 FQNNGV. J gave up 6 bases and V 3 bases, and 5 bases lay outside the gene matches. CDR3 coding DNA: TGTGCCAGCAGCTTCGGGACAGCAGGCGAGCAGTACTTC. This sequence encodes CASSFGTAGEQYF.

At least ten counts were recorded for this clonotype. The chain joins TRBV12-3 or TRBV12-4 to TRBJ2-7, with 7 bases matching TRBD2. Germline trimming cut 6 bases from V and 0 bases from J; bases unmatched to any gene: 8. This CDR3 is 15 amino acids long. CDR3 sequence reads: CASRGYGGSSYEQYF. The CDR3 bases are TGTGCCAGCAGGGGGTACGGCGGGAGCTCCTACGAGCAGTACTTC.

This clonotype has at least ten counts. Here the CDR3 DNA reads TGTGCCAGCAGCCCAAGACAGAGCTCTGGGGCCAACGTCCTGACTTTC. Encoded protein: CASSPRQSSGANVLTF. V and J are TRBV7-9 and TRBJ2-6, with D possibly being TRBD1 (5 bases). The germline V and J ends were trimmed by 5 bases and 0 bases, with 11 bases remaining between them. CDR1 SEHNR and CDR2 FQNEAQ come from the germline V gene (reference sequence). This CDR3 is built from 16 residues.

At least ten counts were recorded for this clonotype. The chain combines TRBV2 with TRBJ2-2; D remains unclear. CDR1 is SNHLY, CDR2 FYNNEI, per germline. V lost 1 base and J 9 bases, leaving 0 bases between the germline ends. The CDR3 covers 10 residues. The CDR3 reads CASSEGELFF. Written as DNA, the CDR3 is TGTGCCAGCAGTGAAGGGGAGCTGTTTTTT.

There are a few counts of this clonotype. The gene calls are TRBV28 and TRBJ2-5; 8 bases are shared with TRBD2. From germline, CDR1 is MDHEN and CDR2 SYDVKM. CDR3 length: 15 residues. The trim removed 6 bases at V and 4 bases at J, leaving 10 bases unmatched. CDR3 sequence reads: CASSPGGAKRETQYF. DNA of the CDR3: TGTGCCAGCAGCCCCGGGGGGGCCAAGAGAGAGACCCAGTACTTC.

This clonotype was counted many times. CDR3 DNA sequence: TGTGCTAGTGGACCGGGACTAGCGGGAGAGCAGTTCTTC. Encoded protein: CASGPGLAGEQFF. The gene calls are TRBV12-5 and TRBJ2-1, with 13 positions matching TRBD2. After removal of 6 bases from V and 10 bases from J, the junction contained 3 bases not matched to a gene. The CDR3 length is 13 residues. The germline CDR1 and CDR2 sequences are LGHNT and FRNRAP.

This clonotype was picked up a small number of times. The rearrangement uses TRBV19 and TRBJ2-7, with a possible D match to TRBD1 (5 bases). Germline values: CDR1 LNHDA, CDR2 SQIVND (reference sequence). Between the trimmed V and J ends, which lost 3 bases and 3 bases, there was a span of 9 bases. The CDR3 is 13 amino acids. The CDR3 loop is CASSMAGNYEQYF. The CDR3 DNA follows: TGTGCCAGTAGTATGGCAGGGAACTACGAGCAGTACTTC.

The chain joins TRBV18 to TRBJ2-5; D gene uncertain. Germline CDR1 KGHSH, CDR2 LQKENI. CDR3 length: 13 residues. Deletions cut 2 bases from V and 5 bases from J, with 9 bases between. The CDR3 reads CASSPEIRETQYF. The CDR3 coding sequence is TGTGCCAGCTCACCAGAAATTCGTGAGACCCAGTACTTC.

At least ten counts were recorded for this clonotype. The chain recombines TRBV18 with TRBJ2-7; no definite D call. This CDR3 is built from 16 residues. The germline V gene encodes CDR1 KGHSH and CDR2 LQKENI. V lost 0 bases to trimming and J lost 3 bases, with 15 bases between them. CDR3 coding DNA: TGTGCCAGCTCACCACCGCCAGGCCGGACGGGCTACGAGCAGTACTTC. Its translation is CASSPPPGRTGYEQYF.

In its sample, this clonotype was seen many times. The chain employs TRBV14 and TRBJ1-1; D not resolved. Germline lookup yields CDR1 SGHDN and CDR2 FVKESK. This CDR3 has 13 residues. The V end lost 3 bases, the J end lost 3 bases, and 8 bases lay between the germline ends. CDR3 residues: CASSQRLDTEAFF. CDR3 coding DNA: TGTGCCAGCAGCCAGCGGCTGGACACTGAAGCTTTCTTT.

This clonotype was found many times. V usage is TRBV6-1 and J usage is TRBJ2-2, with 9 bases aligning to TRBD1. Germline V gene sequence: CDR1 MNHNS, CDR2 SASEGT. The CDR3 length is 16 residues. The junction had 7 bases not matched to a gene; V was cut back by 6 bases and J by 2 bases. The CDR3 region is CASRIRDRVNTGELFF. The CDR3 DNA sequence: TGTGCCAGCAGGATCCGGGACAGGGTTAACACCGGGGAGCTGTTTTTT.

The chain links TRBV7-9 to TRBJ1-2, with D possibly matching TRBD1 (5 bases). V was pared by 8 bases and J by 5 bases, with 12 bases between. Germline V gene data show CDR1 as SEHNR and CDR2 as FQNEAQ (reference sequence). CDR3 length equals 12 residues. The CDR3 loop reads CASGRGDYGYTF. In nucleotides, the CDR3 is TGTGCCAGCGGCCGGGGGGATTATGGCTACACCTTC.